This TCR beta chain was sequenced for a study of blood T cell repertoires in COVID-19 (TCRdb year 2020). Turning to the overall study: Samples covering the acute and convalescent phases of COVID-19 were provided by collaborators in the United States, Italy and Spain. The material from the prospective study consisted of cDNA or gDNA derived from T cells, B-cell-depleted T cells, or PBMCs. Nearly every sample came with metadata listing a de-identified subject ID, COVID-19 status, age in years and sex. Samples came from the ongoing ImmuneRACE study (first 160 participants) plus 1,254 subjects from 6 global collaborators. Subjects who had been exposed to COVID-19, were actively infected with it, or had recovered from it provided the deeply sampled blood TCRbeta repertoires that made up the dataset. The repertoires were made available in a free public database intended to serve as a resource for research on the immune response to SARS-CoV-2. Where available, HLA class I and class II types were taken from metadata supplied by the sample provider and were not determined by assay-based typing.

TCRbeta CDR3 regions were amplified from genomic DNA using the immunoSEQ Assay, a bias-controlled multiplex PCR. The original methods were these. The number of nucleated cells in each sample was estimated by amplification of reference gene primers within the assay. To quantify the absolute abundance of each unique TCRbeta CDR3 rearrangement, sequence reads were collapsed and filtered. For each sample, productive Simpson clonality was calculated as the square root of Simpson's diversity index over productive rearrangements. The table was pulled from immuneACCESS by TCRdb, which kept in-frame rearrangements only. Such tables lose some clones; where checked, under half of the loss comes from unresolved V genes, and the rest has no known cause. The V and J calls and clone size were taken over from that table, and D and trimming were inferred from the DNA. Across this sample there are 100,000 to 150,000 clones, with about 81% seen only once. The biggest ten clones account for roughly 17% of the sample.

Comments on this clone: Its antigen is still unknown. Base qualities are not provided; no much larger clone lies one nucleotide away.

CDR1 WNHNN and CDR2 SYGVQD were looked up in the germline V gene (reference sequence). Its CDR3 holds 14 amino acids, cysteine through phenylalanine. Only CDR3 DNA remains: 42 bases, in frame from the first base. V sheds 4 bases and J sheds 4 bases, leaving 11 bases between their ends. What the authors observed across the whole study: Clinical and demographic metadata were provided uncurated, with the amount varying by source and participant.

Collaborating institutions collected whole blood in K2EDTA tubes following their own protocols. For TCRbeta analysis, collaborators shipped samples in one of three forms: frozen whole blood, isolated PBMCs, or DNA extracted from either of those sample types. This clonotype was sampled from a woman aged 80 or over with acute or convalescent COVID-19. Recombination joined TRBV10-1 with TRBJ1-5; the D gene cannot be resolved reliably. The sequenced sample consisted of peripheral blood. In nucleotides, the sequence is TGCGCCAGCAGTGCCGAGGGCCCAAATCAGCCCCAGCATTTT. It translates as CASSAEGPNQPQHF.